One and the same sample provided the 17 T cell receptor beta chains below, sequenced in a study of Graves' ophthalmopathy and Graves' hyperthyroidism. RNA transcripts yielded amplified TCR beta CDR3 regions. A first-round RT-PCR used HTBI primers, followed by a second-round multiplex PCR. TCRdb recomputed calls from the multiplex PCR reads with MiXCR, one row per CDR3 protein. The data show approximately 380,000 distinct CDR3 sequences, approximately 21% seen once. The sample was peripheral blood. Source of these receptors: a woman younger than 35 with stable Graves' hyperthyroidism.

This clonotype appeared many times. The chain carries TRBV18 and TRBJ1-1; D unresolved. The CDR3 covers 14 residues. The ends were cut back, 1 base at V and 5 bases at J, with 11 bases in the middle. Per germline, CDR1 KGHSH and CDR2 LQKENI. The CDR3 loop is CASSPQSGRTEAFF. The DNA for the CDR3 is TGTGCCAGCTCACCACAATCGGGTAGGACTGAAGCTTTCTTT.

The chain couples TRBV12-3 or TRBV12-4 to TRBJ2-6; maybe TRBD2 (5 bases). CDR3 length equals 15 residues. The V end was cut by 3 bases, the J end by 3 bases, with 9 bases between. The CDR3, as DNA: TGTGCCAGCAGTTTCTCCCGGGGTGGGGCCAACGTCCTGACTTTC. Residues: CASSFSRGGANVLTF.

This clonotype came up many times. V usage is TRBV20-1 and J usage is TRBJ1-1; D not resolved. CDR1 DFQATT and CDR2 SNEGSKA come from the germline V gene (reference sequence). V was clipped by 1 base and J by 4 bases, with 7 bases between them. The CDR3 consists of 12 residues. The CDR3 protein is CSARGGFTEAFF. The CDR3 DNA sequence: TGCAGTGCTAGAGGGGGATTCACTGAAGCTTTCTTT.

This clonotype came up many times. The chain uses TRBV6-2 or TRBV6-3 and TRBJ2-7; 15 bases agree with TRBD2. This CDR3 is 19 amino acids long. V shed 4 bases, J shed 3 bases, and the junction held 13 bases outside the gene matches. From germline, CDR1 is MNHEY and CDR2 SVGEGT. The CDR3: CASSSSTGTSGGTYYEQYF. CDR3 DNA: TGTGCCAGCAGTTCTAGTACCGGGACTAGCGGGGGGACGTACTACGAGCAGTACTTC.

This clonotype came up many times. V usage is TRBV20-1 and J usage is TRBJ1-5; possible D gene TRBD1, 5 bases. This CDR3 has 12 residues. V lost 3 bases to trimming and J lost 4 bases, with 7 bases between them. CDR1 is DFQATT and CDR2 is SNEGSKA in the germline V gene (reference sequence). CDR3 nucleotides: TGCAGTGCTAGTGCAGGGAATCAGCCCCAGCATTTT. Encoded protein: CSASAGNQPQHF.

This rearrangement joins TRBV25-1 to TRBJ2-5; D not certain. CDR3 size: 12 residues. Trimming left V 5 bases short and J 7 bases short, with 11 bases between. Germline CDR1 and CDR2: MGHDK and SYGVNS. CDR3 in DNA: TGTGCCAGCAGTTTAAATGAGGTGACCCAGTACTTC. The encoded protein is CASSLNEVTQYF.

This clonotype was seen at least ten times. The rearrangement joins TRBV27 to TRBJ1-5, with TRBD1 matching 8 bases. With V trimmed by 6 bases and J by 4 bases, 5 bases remained unmatched. This CDR3 spans 14 amino acids. CDR1 is MNHEY, CDR2 SMNVEV, per germline (reference sequence). CDR3 in DNA: TGTGCCAGCAGCCAGGGGGCACCGAATCAGCCCCAGCATTTT. It encodes CASSQGAPNQPQHF.

There are many counts of this clonotype. The gene calls are TRBV7-9 and TRBJ2-7; TRBD2 aligns across 7 bases. This CDR3 region has 14 residues. The germline gives CDR1 SEHNR, CDR2 FQNEAQ (reference sequence). V lost 5 bases to trimming and J lost 1 base; unmatched junction nucleotides: 5. CDR3 nucleotides: TGTGCCAGCAGCACAAGCGGGACTTCCTACGAGCAGTACTTC. It translates to CASSTSGTSYEQYF. Full variable domain (outside the CDR3, taken from reference TRBV7-9 and TRBJ2-7): DTGVSQNPRHKITKRGQNVTFRCDPISEHNRLYWYRQTLGQGPEFLTYFQNEAQLEKSRLLSDRFSAERPKGSFSTLEIQRTEQGDSAMYLCASSTSGTSYEQYFGPGTRLTVT.

This clonotype was detected only a few times. The genes are TRBV6-2 or TRBV6-3 and TRBJ2-7; D is uncertain. Germline V gene sequence: CDR1 MNHEY, CDR2 SVGEGT. Trimming pared 4 bases from V and 7 bases from J, leaving 17 bases between. The CDR3 has 14 amino acids. The CDR3 region is CASSSSFAPREQYF. The CDR3 nucleotides read TGTGCCAGCAGTTCCTCGTTTGCCCCGAGGGAGCAGTACTTC.

V is TRBV20-1 and J is TRBJ2-7; D is uncertain. With 2 bases removed from V and 5 bases from J, the gap between germline ends came to 10 bases. The CDR3 runs to 12 residues. The germline CDR1 and CDR2 sequences are DFQATT and SNEGSKA (reference sequence). Here the CDR3 reads CSARRSGDEQYF. CDR3 DNA sequence: TGCAGTGCTAGACGGTCTGGGGACGAGCAGTACTTC.

This clonotype was detected many times. The V call is TRBV20-1, the J call TRBJ2-7; D perhaps matches TRBD2 (5 bases). V lost 1 base to trimming and J lost 2 bases, with 12 bases between them. This CDR3 has 14 residues. Germline V lookup: CDR1 DFQATT, CDR2 SNEGSKA (reference sequence). CDR3 protein: CSARVGSRPYEQYF. The DNA of the CDR3 is TGCAGTGCTAGAGTGGGGAGTAGACCCTACGAGCAGTACTTC.

This clonotype has a single count. The chain employs TRBV6-1 and TRBJ1-1; TRBD1 is a possible D gene (5 bases). Per the germline V gene, CDR1 is MNHNS and CDR2 is SASEGT. Trimming pared 1 base from V and 5 bases from J, leaving 11 bases between. This CDR3 contains 14 residues. The CDR3 protein is CASSEGTRGTEAFF. For the CDR3, the DNA is TGTGCCAGCAGTGAAGGGACTAGGGGAACTGAAGCTTTCTTT.

This clonotype was seen ten or more times. This chain connects TRBV7-2 to TRBJ2-7; 7 bases are a match to TRBD2. The CDR3 loop spans 15 amino acids. Germline V gene sequence: CDR1 SGHTA, CDR2 FQGNSA. With V trimmed by 1 base and J by 2 bases, 5 bases remained unmatched. The CDR3 sequence is CASSLDSGRTYEQYF. The DNA for the CDR3 is TGTGCCAGCAGCTTAGATAGCGGGCGGACCTACGAGCAGTACTTC.

This clonotype was found many times. The chain combines TRBV30 with TRBJ1-1; no clear D. This CDR3 comprises 13 residues. V was cut by 1 base and J by 1 base, with 7 bases left in between. Germline V gives CDR1 GTSNPN, CDR2 SVGIG (reference sequence). In nucleotides, the CDR3 is TGTGCCTGGAGTGATCGCAGGAACACTGAAGCTTTCTTT. It codes for CAWSDRRNTEAFF.

The chain recombines TRBV4-3 with TRBJ2-5; no firm D call. CDR3 size: 21 residues. CDR1 and CDR2 (germline): LGHNA, YSLEER. V dropped 5 bases and J dropped 0 bases, with 31 bases sitting between them. The CDR3 bases are TGCGCCAGCAGCTCCCGGCCTCCCCTCAATGAGCAAGTGAAGTACCAAGAGACCCAGTACTTC. Residues: CASSSRPPLNEQVKYQETQYF.

This clonotype was detected many times. V gene TRBV5-1 combines with J gene TRBJ2-7, with 7 nucleotides matching TRBD1. Germline V gives CDR1 SGHRS, CDR2 YFSETQ. CDR3 length: 15 residues. Trimming at V came to 5 bases and at J to 0 bases, leaving 8 bases not matched to a gene. DNA of the CDR3: TGCGCCAGCAGACGAAGACAGGGAGTCTCCTACGAGCAGTACTTC. This translates into CASRRRQGVSYEQYF.

The gene calls are TRBV20-1 and TRBJ2-2, with TRBD1 identical over 7 bases. After removal of 1 base from V and 6 bases from J, the junction contained 2 bases not matched to a gene. Germline lookup yields CDR1 DFQATT and CDR2 SNEGSKA (reference sequence). CDR3 size: 13 residues. CDR3 nucleotide sequence: TGCAGTGCTAGAGGACAGGGATCCGGGGAGCTGTTTTTT. Translated: CSARGQGSGELFF.